The TCR beta chain described here comes from a study of T-cell memory formation after mild COVID-19. This clonotype has just a few counts. Looked up from germline, CDR1 is SGDLS and CDR2 is YYNGEE. V lost 2 bases and J lost 3, with 8 bases in between. This CDR3 has 13 amino acids. TCRdb itself ran the 5' RACE reads through MiXCR, one entry per CDR3 protein. The sample yields around 150,000 distinct CDR3 sequences, about 14% seen once. The clonotype comes from an adult woman who had mild COVID-19 (a few samples of this study predate the infection). Cell type and time point are not known. The source material was PBMCs or a T cell subset sorted from them (not recorded which). V and J are TRBV9 and TRBJ2-5; D is perhaps TRBD2 (6 bases). CDR3 DNA: TGTGCCAGCAGCGTGGACTATAAAGAGACCCAGTACTTC. Translation: CASSVDYKETQYF.